This TCR beta chain emerged from a study of T cells in Graves' hyperthyroidism and ophthalmopathy (dated by TCRdb to between 2019 and 2020). General notes on the study: To identify distinguishing TCR V-J signatures, a discovery cohort of around 100 patients was used, comprising 43 with Graves' ophthalmopathy and 57 with stable Graves' hyperthyroidism. Prospective prediction of ophthalmopathy was tested in an independent validation cohort of under 20 hyperthyroidism patients and some 17 patients who later progressed to ophthalmopathy. In over five Graves' hyperthyroidism patients, the study also compared T-cell repertoires from thyroid tissue with T-cell repertoires from blood. The roughly 100 discovery patients were randomly divided into training and test sets at a 7:3 ratio. Once sampling was done, hyperthyroidism patients were given methimazole at a starting dose of 30 mg daily, whereas ophthalmopathy patients were given high-dose intravenous methylprednisolone. TCR Vbeta CDR3 sequencing of roughly 140 peripheral blood samples (roughly 43 ophthalmopathy, roughly 72 hyperthyroidism and approximately 17 progressor patients) is reported in the paper.

This clonotype occurred a few times. Its antigen target is currently unknown. Base quality data are lacking; no much larger clone is found one base away. The CDR3 runs 13 amino acids, cysteine and phenylalanine included. Just the 39-base CDR3 DNA is kept, in frame starting at base 1. CDR1 is given as DFQATT and CDR2 as SNEGSKA, both from the germline V gene (reference sequence). Trimming takes 6 bases off V and 5 bases off J; junction bases not matched to a gene: 7. On the study overall, not on this receptor specifically: In validation, the model predicted progression to ophthalmopathy a median of 6.5 months before onset, with about 71% sensitivity and just under 75% specificity. Most expanded thyroid clonotypes (frequency above 0.001) were also detected in blood, a finding suggesting that blood repertoires may reflect thyroid immune responses. No statistical method was used to fix the sample size in advance, and group allocation was not hidden from the investigators. A model built on a 13 V-J signature distinguished ophthalmopathy from stable hyperthyroidism, reaching over 85% sensitivity and about 81% specificity in cross-validation and 80%/75% in testing.

The study excluded patients with uncontrolled infections, other autoimmune diseases, pregnancy or lactation. Diagnoses relied on clinical symptoms, serum thyroxine and TRAb, thyroid ultrasound and orbital computed tomography. Trizol reagent was used to extract total RNA, and RNA quality was then checked on an Agilent 2100 Bioanalyzer. TCR beta CDR3 regions were amplified from RNA transcripts. A first-round RT-PCR of the TCR CDR3 used the HTBI primer set with the Qiagen OneStep RT-PCR kit. A second multiplex PCR round built the libraries, followed by size selection and purification. Paired-end sequencing of the libraries was performed with 100 bp reads on an Illumina HiSeq2000. The published analysis was carried out like this. Raw data were processed with SOAPnuke, discarding reads with adapters, uncalled bases, mean Phred below 15, or no exact constant-primer or identifier match. COPE v1.2.5 was used to merge high-quality paired reads, and clonotypes were defined as unique nucleotide sequences. MiTCR v1.1 was used to align clonotypes to the IMGT TRBV, TRBD and TRBJ reference segments. Only V-J combinations with frequency above 0.0001, covering 99.2% of repertoires, were analysed. The TCS score was defined as the ratio of F50 (clonal expansion) to E x V (chaos), calculated using BLOSUM62-based TCRdist between CDR3 peptides within each V-J. Welch's t-statistics and random forest reduced roughly 530 V-J features to some 14, which were used in a naive Bayes classifier (R e1071). The similarity between thyroid and blood repertoires was quantified using the Morisita-Horn index. TCRdb reran the public reads through fastp at Q25 and MiXCR, keeping productive beta chains. A single entry per CDR3 protein holds the most common genes and DNA from its merged rows. The V and J calls and clone size are TCRdb's, not the authors'. For this sample there are about 660,000 distinct CDR3 sequences; about 45% appear just once. 6.5% to 9% of the sample rests with the top ten.

The receptor's source is an adult man with Graves' disease, either hyperthyroidism or ophthalmopathy (not recorded which). The specimen was peripheral blood or thyroid tissue (not recorded which). The chain is assembled from TRBV20-1 and TRBJ1-1; TRBD1 fits 9 bases in the junction. The CDR3 region has the sequence CSAKQGAQTEAFF. The nucleotides read TGCAGTGCGAAACAGGGGGCGCAAACTGAAGCTTTCTTT.